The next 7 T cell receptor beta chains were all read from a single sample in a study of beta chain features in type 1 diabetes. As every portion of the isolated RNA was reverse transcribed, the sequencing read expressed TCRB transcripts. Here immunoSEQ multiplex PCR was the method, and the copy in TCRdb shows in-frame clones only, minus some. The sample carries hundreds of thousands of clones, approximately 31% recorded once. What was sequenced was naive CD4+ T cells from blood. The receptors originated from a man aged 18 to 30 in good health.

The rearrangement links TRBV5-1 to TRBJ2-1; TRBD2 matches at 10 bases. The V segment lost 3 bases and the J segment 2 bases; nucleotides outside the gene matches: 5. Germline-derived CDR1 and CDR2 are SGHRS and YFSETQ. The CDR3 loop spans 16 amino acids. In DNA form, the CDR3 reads TGCGCCAGCAGCTCCCATAGCGGGAGGACCTACAATGAGCAGTTCTTC. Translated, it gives CASSSHSGRTYNEQFF.

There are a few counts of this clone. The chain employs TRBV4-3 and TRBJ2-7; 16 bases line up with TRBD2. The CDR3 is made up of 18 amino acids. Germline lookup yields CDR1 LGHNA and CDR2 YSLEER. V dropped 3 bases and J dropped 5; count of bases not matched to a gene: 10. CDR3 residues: CASSQEGLAGGRRNEQYF. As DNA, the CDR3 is TGCGCCAGCAGCCAGGAGGGACTAGCGGGAGGGCGCCGGAACGAGCAGTACTTC.

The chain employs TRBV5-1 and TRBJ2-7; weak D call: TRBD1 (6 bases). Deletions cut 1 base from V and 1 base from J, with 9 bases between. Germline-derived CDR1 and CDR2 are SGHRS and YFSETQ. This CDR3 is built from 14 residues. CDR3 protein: CASSLYRASYEQYF. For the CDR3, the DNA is TGCGCCAGCAGCTTGTACAGGGCTTCCTACGAGCAGTACTTC.

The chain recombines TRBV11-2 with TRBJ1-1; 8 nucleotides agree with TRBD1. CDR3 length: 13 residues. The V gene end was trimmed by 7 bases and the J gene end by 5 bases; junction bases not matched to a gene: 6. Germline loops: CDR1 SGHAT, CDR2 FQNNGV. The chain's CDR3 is CASTLRQGTEAFF. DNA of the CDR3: TGTGCCAGCACCCTAAGACAGGGGACTGAAGCTTTCTTT.

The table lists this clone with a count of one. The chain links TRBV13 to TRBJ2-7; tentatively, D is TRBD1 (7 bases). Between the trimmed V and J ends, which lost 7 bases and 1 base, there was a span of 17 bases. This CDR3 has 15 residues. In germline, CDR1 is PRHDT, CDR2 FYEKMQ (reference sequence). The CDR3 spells CASNSGGTASYEQYF. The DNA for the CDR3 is TGTGCCAGCAATTCTGGGGGGACAGCATCCTACGAGCAGTACTTC.

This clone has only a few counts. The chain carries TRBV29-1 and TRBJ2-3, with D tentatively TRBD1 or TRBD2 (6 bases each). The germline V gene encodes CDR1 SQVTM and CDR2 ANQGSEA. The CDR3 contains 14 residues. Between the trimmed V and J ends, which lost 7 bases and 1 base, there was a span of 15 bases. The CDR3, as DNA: TGCAGCGGTTCCGCCGGGGGCCGCACAGATACGCAGTATTTT. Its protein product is CSGSAGGRTDTQYF.

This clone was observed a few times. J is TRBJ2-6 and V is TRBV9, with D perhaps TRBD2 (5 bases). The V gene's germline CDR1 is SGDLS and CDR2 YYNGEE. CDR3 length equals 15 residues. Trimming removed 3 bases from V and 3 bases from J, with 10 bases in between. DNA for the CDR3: TGTGCCAGCAGCGAGGGAGCAAATGGGGCCAACGTCCTGACTTTC. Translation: CASSEGANGANVLTF.